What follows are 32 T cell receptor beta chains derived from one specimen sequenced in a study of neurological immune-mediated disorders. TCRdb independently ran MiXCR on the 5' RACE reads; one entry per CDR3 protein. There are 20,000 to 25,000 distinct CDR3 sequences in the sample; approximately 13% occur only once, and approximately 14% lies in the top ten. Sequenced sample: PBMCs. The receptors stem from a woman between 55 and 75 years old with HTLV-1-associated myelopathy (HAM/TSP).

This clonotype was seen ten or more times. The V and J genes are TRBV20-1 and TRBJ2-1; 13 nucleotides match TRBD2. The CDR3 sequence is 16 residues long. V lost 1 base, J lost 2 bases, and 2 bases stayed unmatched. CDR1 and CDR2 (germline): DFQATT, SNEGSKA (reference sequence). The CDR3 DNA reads TGCAGTGCTAGAGTTACTAGCGGGAGGGCCTACAATGAGCAGTTCTTC. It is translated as CSARVTSGRAYNEQFF.

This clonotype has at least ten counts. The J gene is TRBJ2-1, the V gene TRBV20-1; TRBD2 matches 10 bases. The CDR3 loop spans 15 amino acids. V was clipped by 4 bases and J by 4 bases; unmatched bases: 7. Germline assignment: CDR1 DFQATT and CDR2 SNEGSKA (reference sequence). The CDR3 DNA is TGCAGTGCTACCGAGACTAGCGGGTCATACAATGAGCAGTTCTTC. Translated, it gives CSATETSGSYNEQFF.

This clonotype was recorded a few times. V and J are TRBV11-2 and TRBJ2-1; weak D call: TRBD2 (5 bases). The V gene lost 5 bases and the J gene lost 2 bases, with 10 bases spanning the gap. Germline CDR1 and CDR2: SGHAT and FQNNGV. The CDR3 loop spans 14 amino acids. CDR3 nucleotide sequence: TGTGCCAGCAGCCCCAGCGGAACCTACAATGAGCAGTTCTTC. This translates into CASSPSGTYNEQFF.

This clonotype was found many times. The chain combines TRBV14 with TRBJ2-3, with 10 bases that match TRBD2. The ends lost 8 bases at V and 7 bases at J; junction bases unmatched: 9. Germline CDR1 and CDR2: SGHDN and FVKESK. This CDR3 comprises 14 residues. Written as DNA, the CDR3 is TGTGCCAGCGGGCTAGCGGGAGTAGCAAATACGCAGTATTTT. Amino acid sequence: CASGLAGVANTQYF.

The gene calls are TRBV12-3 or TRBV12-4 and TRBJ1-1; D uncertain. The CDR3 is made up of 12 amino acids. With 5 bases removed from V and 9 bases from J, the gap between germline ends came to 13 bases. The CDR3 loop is CASSLSTPQAFF. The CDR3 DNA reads TGTGCCAGCAGTCTAAGTACACCCCAAGCTTTCTTT.

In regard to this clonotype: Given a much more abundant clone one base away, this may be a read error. The CDR3 spells CASSLEPYNEQFF. CDR3 bases: TGTGCCAGCAGCTTAGAGCCATACAATGAGCAGTTCTTC. The chain links TRBV7-2 to TRBJ2-1; D ambiguous. Trimming left V 1 base short and J 4 bases short, with 5 bases between. The CDR3 sequence is 13 residues long. Germline V gives CDR1 SGHTA, CDR2 FQGNSA.

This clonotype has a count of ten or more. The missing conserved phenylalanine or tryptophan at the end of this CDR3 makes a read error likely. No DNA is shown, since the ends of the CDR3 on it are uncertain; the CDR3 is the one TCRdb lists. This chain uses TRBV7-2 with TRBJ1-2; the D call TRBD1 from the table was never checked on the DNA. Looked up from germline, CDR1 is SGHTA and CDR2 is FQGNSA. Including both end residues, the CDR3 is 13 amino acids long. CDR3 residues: CASSLGITGTGGE.

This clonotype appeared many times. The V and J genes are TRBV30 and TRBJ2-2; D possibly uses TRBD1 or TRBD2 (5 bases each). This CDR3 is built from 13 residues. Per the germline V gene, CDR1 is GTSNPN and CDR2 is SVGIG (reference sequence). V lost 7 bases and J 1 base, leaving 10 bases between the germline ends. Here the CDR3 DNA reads TGTGCCTCCCTGGGGGAGAACACCGGGGAGCTGTTTTTT. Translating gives CASLGENTGELFF.

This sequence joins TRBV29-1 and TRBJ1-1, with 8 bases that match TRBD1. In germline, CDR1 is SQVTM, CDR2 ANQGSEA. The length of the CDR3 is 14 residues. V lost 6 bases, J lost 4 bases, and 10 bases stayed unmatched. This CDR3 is CSVAGGGSTTEAFF. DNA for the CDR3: TGCAGCGTCGCAGGGGGCGGGTCGACCACTGAAGCTTTCTTT.

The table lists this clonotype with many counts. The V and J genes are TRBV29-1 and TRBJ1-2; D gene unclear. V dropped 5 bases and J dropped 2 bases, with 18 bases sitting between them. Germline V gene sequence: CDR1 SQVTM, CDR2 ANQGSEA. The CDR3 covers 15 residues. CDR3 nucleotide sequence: TGCAGCGTTTTTTCGGCCGACCGAAAGAACTATGGCTACACCTTC. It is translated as CSVFSADRKNYGYTF.

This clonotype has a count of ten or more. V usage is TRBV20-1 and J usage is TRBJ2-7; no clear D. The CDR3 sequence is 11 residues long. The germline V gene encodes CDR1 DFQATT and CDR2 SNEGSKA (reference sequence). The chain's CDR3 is CSATVGYEQYF. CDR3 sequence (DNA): TGCAGCGCAACCGTGGGGTACGAGCAGTACTTC.

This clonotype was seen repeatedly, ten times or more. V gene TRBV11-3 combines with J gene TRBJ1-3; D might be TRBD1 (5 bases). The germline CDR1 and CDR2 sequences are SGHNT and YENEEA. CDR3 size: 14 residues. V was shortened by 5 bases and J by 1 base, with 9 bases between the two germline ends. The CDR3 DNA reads TGTGCCAGCAGCACCCGGGGGTCTGGAAACACCATATATTTT. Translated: CASSTRGSGNTIYF.

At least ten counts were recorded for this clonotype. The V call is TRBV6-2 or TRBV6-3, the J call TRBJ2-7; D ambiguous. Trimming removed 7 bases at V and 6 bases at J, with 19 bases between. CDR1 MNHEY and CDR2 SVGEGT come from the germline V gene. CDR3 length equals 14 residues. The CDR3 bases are TGTGCCAGCACCCCATCGGGCCGCACGGGCGAGCAGTACTTC. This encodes CASTPSGRTGEQYF.

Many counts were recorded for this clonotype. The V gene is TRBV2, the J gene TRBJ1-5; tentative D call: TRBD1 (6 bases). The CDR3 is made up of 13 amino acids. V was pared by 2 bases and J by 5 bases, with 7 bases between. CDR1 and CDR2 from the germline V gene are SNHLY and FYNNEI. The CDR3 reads CASSETGYQPQHF. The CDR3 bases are TGTGCCAGCAGTGAAACAGGGTATCAGCCCCAGCATTTT.

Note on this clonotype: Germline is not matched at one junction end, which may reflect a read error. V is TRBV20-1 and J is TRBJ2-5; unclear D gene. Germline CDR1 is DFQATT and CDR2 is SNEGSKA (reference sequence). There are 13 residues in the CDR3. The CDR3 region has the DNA TGCAGTGCTAGAGATCTTTCTGGCCATGGAAGGTTCTTC. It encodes CSARDLSGHGRFF.

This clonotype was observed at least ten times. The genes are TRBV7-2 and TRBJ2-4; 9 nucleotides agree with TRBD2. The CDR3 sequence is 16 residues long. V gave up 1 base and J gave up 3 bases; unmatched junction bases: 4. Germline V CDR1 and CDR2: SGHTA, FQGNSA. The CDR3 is CASSLEASGVKNIQYF. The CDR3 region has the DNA TGTGCCAGCAGCTTAGAGGCTAGCGGGGTCAAAAACATTCAGTACTTC.

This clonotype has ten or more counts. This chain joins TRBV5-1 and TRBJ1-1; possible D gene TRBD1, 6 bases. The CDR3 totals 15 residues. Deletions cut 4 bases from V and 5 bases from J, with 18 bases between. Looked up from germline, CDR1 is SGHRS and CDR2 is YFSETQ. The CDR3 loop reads CASSGVLQGGTEAFF. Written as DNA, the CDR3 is TGCGCCAGCAGCGGAGTCTTACAGGGAGGTACTGAAGCTTTCTTT.

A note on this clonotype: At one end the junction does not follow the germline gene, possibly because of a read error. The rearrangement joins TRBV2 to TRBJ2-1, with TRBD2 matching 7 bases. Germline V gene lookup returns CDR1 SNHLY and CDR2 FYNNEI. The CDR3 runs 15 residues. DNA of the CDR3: TGTGTCAGCAGTGAGACAACGAGCGGGGTCAATGAGCAGTTCTTC. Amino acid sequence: CVSSETTSGVNEQFF. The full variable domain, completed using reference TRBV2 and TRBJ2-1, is EPEVTQTPSHQVTQMGQEVILRCVPISNHLYFYWYRQILGQKVEFLVSFYNNEISEKSEIFDDQFSVERPDGSNFTLKIRSTKLEDSAMYFCVSSETTSGVNEQFFGPGTRLTVL.

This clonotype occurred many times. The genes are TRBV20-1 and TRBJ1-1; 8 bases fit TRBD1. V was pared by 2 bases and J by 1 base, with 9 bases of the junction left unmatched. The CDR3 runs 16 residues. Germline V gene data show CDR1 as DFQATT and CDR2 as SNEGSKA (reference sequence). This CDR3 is CSARPRTGRWNTEAFF. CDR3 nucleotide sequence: TGCAGTGCTAGACCTCGGACAGGGAGGTGGAACACTGAAGCTTTCTTT.

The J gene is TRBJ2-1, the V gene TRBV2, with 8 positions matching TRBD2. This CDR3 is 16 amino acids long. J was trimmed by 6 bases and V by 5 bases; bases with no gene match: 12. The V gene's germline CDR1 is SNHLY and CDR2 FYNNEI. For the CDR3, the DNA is TGTGCCAGCAGTTACCCAATGGTAGCGGGATCCAATGAGCAGTTCTTC. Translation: CASSYPMVAGSNEQFF.

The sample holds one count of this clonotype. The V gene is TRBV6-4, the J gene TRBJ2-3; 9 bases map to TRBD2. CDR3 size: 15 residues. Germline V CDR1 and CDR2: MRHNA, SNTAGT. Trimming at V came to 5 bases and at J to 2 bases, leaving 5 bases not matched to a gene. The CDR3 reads CASSFSGGSTDTQYF. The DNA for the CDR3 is TGTGCCAGCAGTTTTAGCGGGGGTTCCACAGATACGCAGTATTTT.

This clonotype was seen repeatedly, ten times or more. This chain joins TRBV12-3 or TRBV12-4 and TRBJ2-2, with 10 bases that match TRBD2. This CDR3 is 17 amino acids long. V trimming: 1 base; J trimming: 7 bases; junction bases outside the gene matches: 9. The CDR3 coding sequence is TGTGCCAGCAGTTTAGAGGGGTCTAGCGGGAGTAGCGGGGAGCTGTTTTTT. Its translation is CASSLEGSSGSSGELFF.

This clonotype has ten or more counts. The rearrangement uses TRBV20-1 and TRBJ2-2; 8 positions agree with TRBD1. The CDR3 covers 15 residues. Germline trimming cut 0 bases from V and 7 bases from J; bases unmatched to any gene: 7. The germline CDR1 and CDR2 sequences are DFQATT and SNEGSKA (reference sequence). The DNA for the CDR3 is TGCAGTGCTAGAGATCCTCAGGGGGCGGACGGGGAGCTGTTTTTT. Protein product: CSARDPQGADGELFF.

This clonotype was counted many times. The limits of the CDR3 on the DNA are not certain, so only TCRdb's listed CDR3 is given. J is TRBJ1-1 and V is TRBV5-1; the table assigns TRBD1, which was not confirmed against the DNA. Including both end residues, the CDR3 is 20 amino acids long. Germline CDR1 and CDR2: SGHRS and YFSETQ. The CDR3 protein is CASSFYICSVDRDMNTEAFF.

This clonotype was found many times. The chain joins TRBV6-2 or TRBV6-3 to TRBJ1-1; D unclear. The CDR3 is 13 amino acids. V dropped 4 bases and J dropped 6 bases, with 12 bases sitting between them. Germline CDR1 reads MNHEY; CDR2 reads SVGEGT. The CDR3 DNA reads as TGTGCCAGCAGTTCTTTTTCGGTAGCTGAAGCTTTCTTT. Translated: CASSSFSVAEAFF.

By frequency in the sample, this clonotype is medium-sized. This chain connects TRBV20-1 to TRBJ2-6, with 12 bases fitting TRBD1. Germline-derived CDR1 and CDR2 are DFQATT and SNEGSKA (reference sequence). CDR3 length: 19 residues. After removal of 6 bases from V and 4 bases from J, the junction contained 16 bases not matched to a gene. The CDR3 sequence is CSALINPGQGARGANVLTF. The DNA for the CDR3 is TGCAGTGCCTTAATCAATCCGGGACAGGGGGCGCGGGGGGCCAACGTCCTGACTTTC.

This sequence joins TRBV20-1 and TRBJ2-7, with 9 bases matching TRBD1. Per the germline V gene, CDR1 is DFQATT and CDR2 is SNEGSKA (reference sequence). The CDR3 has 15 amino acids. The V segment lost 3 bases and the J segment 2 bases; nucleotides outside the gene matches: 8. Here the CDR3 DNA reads TGCAGTGCTAGGGACTGGGGACAGGGAACCTACGAGCAGTACTTC. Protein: CSARDWGQGTYEQYF.

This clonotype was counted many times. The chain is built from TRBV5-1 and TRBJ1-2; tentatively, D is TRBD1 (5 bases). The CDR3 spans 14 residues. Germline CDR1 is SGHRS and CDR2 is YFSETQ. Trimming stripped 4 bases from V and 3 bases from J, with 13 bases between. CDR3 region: CASSTGRGHYGYTF. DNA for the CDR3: TGCGCCAGCAGCACCGGAAGGGGACACTATGGCTACACCTTC.

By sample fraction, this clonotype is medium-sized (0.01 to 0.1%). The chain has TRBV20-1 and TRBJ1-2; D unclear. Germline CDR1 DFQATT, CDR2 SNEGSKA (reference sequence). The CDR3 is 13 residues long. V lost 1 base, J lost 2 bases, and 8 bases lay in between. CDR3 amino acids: CSARVLQNYGYTF. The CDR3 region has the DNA TGCAGTGCTAGAGTCCTTCAGAACTATGGCTACACCTTC.

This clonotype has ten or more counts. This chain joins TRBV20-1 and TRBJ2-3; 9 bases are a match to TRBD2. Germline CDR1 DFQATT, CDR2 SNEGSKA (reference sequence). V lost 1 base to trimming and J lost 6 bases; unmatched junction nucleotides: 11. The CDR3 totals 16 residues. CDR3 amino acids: CSARGGAGGFLDTQYF. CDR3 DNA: TGCAGTGCTAGAGGGGGTGCGGGGGGGTTCTTGGATACGCAGTATTTT.

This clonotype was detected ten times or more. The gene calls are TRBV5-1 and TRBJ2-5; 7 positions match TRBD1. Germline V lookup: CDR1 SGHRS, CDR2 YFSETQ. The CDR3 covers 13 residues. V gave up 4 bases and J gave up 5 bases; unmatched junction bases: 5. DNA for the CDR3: TGCGCCAGCAGCAAACGACAGGGTGAGACCCAGTACTTC. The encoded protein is CASSKRQGETQYF. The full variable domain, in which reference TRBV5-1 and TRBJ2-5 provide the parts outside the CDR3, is KAGVTQTPRYLIKTRGQQVTLSCSPISGHRSVSWYQQTPGQGLQFLFEYFSETQRNKGNFPGRFSGRQFSNSRSEMNVSTLELGDSALYLCASSKRQGETQYFGPGTRLLVL.

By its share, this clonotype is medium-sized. The CDR3 is CASSVSGGVGPDTQYF. The CDR3 DNA is TGTGCCAGCAGCGTTAGCGGGGGGGTCGGTCCAGATACGCAGTATTTT. The rearrangement joins TRBV9 to TRBJ2-3, with 11 bases fitting TRBD2. The CDR3 sequence is 16 residues long. With 2 bases clipped from V and 4 bases from J, the junction kept 6 bases outside the gene matches. CDR1 and CDR2 (germline): SGDLS, YYNGEE.